Below are 25 T cell receptor beta chains sequenced from a single sample in a study of T cell responses to AZD1222 COVID-19 vaccine. Some clones are missing from TCRdb's copy, which holds only in-frame ones; the method was immunoSEQ multiplex PCR. The profile shows 100,000 or so clones, around nine tenths of them singletons. This sample comprised peripheral blood, obtained on day 0 of AZD1222 vaccination. These TCRs come from an adult in good health.

The genes are TRBV10-3 and TRBJ2-3; D gene uncertain. Germline values: CDR1 ENHRY, CDR2 SYGVKD. Trimming removed 3 bases at V and 1 base at J, with 2 bases between. This CDR3 spans 12 amino acids. The CDR3 loop is CAISDGTDTQYF. The CDR3 nucleotides are TGTGCCATCAGTGACGGCACAGATACGCAGTATTTT.

J is TRBJ2-2 and V is TRBV28; 9 bases line up with TRBD1. The CDR3 is made up of 17 amino acids. After removal of 7 bases from V and 1 base from J, the junction contained 10 bases not matched to a gene. In germline, CDR1 is MDHEN, CDR2 SYDVKM. In DNA form, the CDR3 reads TGTGCCAGCAATCCCTCGCCGGGACAGGGGAACACCGGGGAGCTGTTTTTT. Protein product: CASNPSPGQGNTGELFF.

The chain recombines TRBV21-1 with TRBJ2-1; the table gives TRBD2 as D, unverified against the DNA. TRBV21-1 is tagged as a pseudogene. This CDR3 has 10 amino acids. The CDR3 region has the DNA TGTGCAGGAGGAGGGCATGAGCAGTTCTTC. Amino acid sequence: CAGGGHEQFF.

The chain carries TRBV5-6 and TRBJ2-7; 7 bases are shared with TRBD1. This CDR3 has 16 amino acids. With V trimmed by 4 bases and J by 6 bases, 16 bases remained unmatched. CDR1 SGHDT and CDR2 YYEEEE come from the germline V gene. The CDR3 nucleotides are TGTGCCAGCAGCGAGACAGGGTCTATCCGGAAAACCGAGCAGTACTTC. It specifies CASSETGSIRKTEQYF. The complete variable domain, with remaining parts taken from reference TRBV5-6 and TRBJ2-7, reads DAGVTQSPTHLIKTRGQQVTLRCSPKSGHDTVSWYQQALGQGPQFIFQYYEEEERQRGNFPDRFSGHQFPNYSSELNVNALLLGDSALYLCASSETGSIRKTEQYFGPGTRLTVT.

The chain joins TRBV7-6 to TRBJ2-1; D gene ambiguous. The CDR3 length is 16 residues. Trimming removed 4 bases from V and 2 bases from J, with 15 bases in between. From germline, CDR1 is SGHVS and CDR2 FNYEAQ. CDR3 sequence: CASSSHGFFTYNEQFF. For the CDR3, the DNA is TGTGCCAGCAGCTCCCACGGGTTTTTCACCTACAATGAGCAGTTCTTC.

CDR3 DNA: TGTGCCAGCAGCTTGGGACTAGCGGGAGTTGAGAGCACAGATACGCAGTATTTT. It encodes CASSLGLAGVESTDTQYF. The chain employs TRBV5-4 and TRBJ2-3, with 12 bases lining up with TRBD2. J gave up 0 bases and V 0 bases, and 5 bases lay outside the gene matches. This CDR3 comprises 18 residues. Germline V gene lookup returns CDR1 SGHNT and CDR2 YYREEE (reference sequence).

The V and J genes are TRBV30 and TRBJ1-2, with TRBD1 matching over 7 bases. In germline, CDR1 is GTSNPN, CDR2 SVGIG (reference sequence). V lost 4 bases, J lost 2 bases, and 10 bases stayed unmatched. The CDR3 runs to 15 residues. CDR3: CAWKPPGQLNYGYTF. CDR3 DNA: TGTGCCTGGAAACCTCCGGGACAGCTGAACTATGGCTACACCTTC.

The sample holds one count of this clone. The chain is built from TRBV2 and TRBJ2-7, with a weak D call TRBD1 (6 bases). The CDR3 totals 13 residues. V gave up 6 bases and J gave up 2 bases, with 11 bases separating them. CDR1 is SNHLY, CDR2 FYNNEI, per germline. The CDR3 coding sequence is TGTGCCAGCAGGAGGGACATGACCTACGAGCAGTACTTC. Encoded protein: CASRRDMTYEQYF.

V usage is TRBV5-1 and J usage is TRBJ2-5; 13 bases are a match to TRBD2. The CDR3 spans 16 residues. Germline CDR1 and CDR2: SGHRS and YFSETQ. J gave up 4 bases and V 4 bases, and 7 bases lay outside the gene matches. The CDR3 here is CASSPVGLAGLETQYF. The CDR3 region has the DNA TGCGCCAGCAGCCCGGTGGGACTAGCGGGACTAGAGACCCAGTACTTC.

In its sample, this clone was seen once. The V gene is TRBV11-2, the J gene TRBJ1-2, with TRBD1 matching 7 bases. Germline V CDR1 and CDR2: SGHAT, FQNNGV. V lost 1 base to trimming and J lost 1 base; unmatched junction nucleotides: 0. The CDR3 spans 14 residues. The CDR3 loop is CASSLGQGNYGYTF. CDR3 in DNA: TGTGCCAGCAGCTTAGGACAGGGTAACTATGGCTACACCTTC.

This chain uses TRBV28 with TRBJ1-3, with 8 bases identical to TRBD1. The CDR3 runs to 15 residues. CDR1 and CDR2 (germline): MDHEN, SYDVKM. Trimming at V came to 2 bases and at J to 3 bases, leaving 3 bases not matched to a gene. The CDR3 bases are TGTGCCAGCAGTTTACAGGGGGCTGATGGAAACACCATATATTTT. This sequence encodes CASSLQGADGNTIYF. The complete variable domain, with remaining parts taken from reference TRBV28 and TRBJ1-3, reads DVKVTQSSRYLVKRTGEKVFLECVQDMDHENMFWYRQDPGLGLRLIYFSYDVKMKEKGDIPEGYSVSREKKERFSLILESASTNQTSMYLCASSLQGADGNTIYFGEGSWLTVV.

CDR3 bases: TGTGCCAGCATCAAAGCACACCAGCTGGGTGGCTACACCTTC. Translating gives CASIKAHQLGGYTF. The gene calls are TRBV7-2 and TRBJ1-2; D not resolved. Germline loops: CDR1 SGHTA, CDR2 FQGNSA. CDR3 size: 14 residues. The ends were cut back, 7 bases at V and 7 bases at J, with 19 bases in the middle.

The chain is built from TRBV4-3 and TRBJ2-1; D is ambiguous. This CDR3 comprises 15 residues. The ends were cut back, 1 base at V and 6 bases at J, with 13 bases in the middle. CDR1 LGHNA and CDR2 YSLEER come from the germline V gene. CDR3 in DNA: TGCGCCAGCAGCCAAGGGGTGGGTAGCATCAATGAGCAGTTCTTC. Its translation is CASSQGVGSINEQFF.

The V gene is TRBV6-5, the J gene TRBJ2-3, with TRBD1 matching 8 bases. The CDR3 length is 16 residues. The germline V gene has CDR1 MNHEY and CDR2 SVGAGI. V dropped 2 bases and J dropped 4; count of bases not matched to a gene: 8. CDR3 in amino acids: CASSYRPGGIPDTQYF. In DNA form, the CDR3 reads TGTGCCAGCAGTTACCGCCCAGGGGGCATCCCAGATACGCAGTATTTT.

The chain is built from TRBV9 and TRBJ2-1; 8 bases map to TRBD1. The germline gives CDR1 SGDLS, CDR2 YYNGEE. J gave up 7 bases and V 5 bases, and 11 bases lay outside the gene matches. CDR3 length equals 15 residues. CDR3 nucleotides: TGTGCCAGCAGTGACACCGGGGACAGGAGGAATGAGCAGTTCTTC. Amino acids: CASSDTGDRRNEQFF.

The chain has TRBV30 and TRBJ1-1, with TRBD1 matching 9 bases. V gave up 8 bases and J gave up 7 bases; unmatched junction bases: 8. There are 12 residues in the CDR3. Germline V gives CDR1 GTSNPN, CDR2 SVGIG (reference sequence). CDR3 DNA: TGTGCCAAGGACAGGGGAATGGATGAAGCTTTCTTT. It specifies CAKDRGMDEAFF.

The chain uses TRBV6-5 and TRBJ1-1; the match to TRBD1 covers 7 bases. Trimming took 6 bases from V and 1 from J; bases not matched to a gene: 5. CDR3 length: 14 amino acids. Germline V gene sequence: CDR1 MNHEY, CDR2 SVGAGI. The CDR3 DNA is TGTGCCAGCAGGGTTACAGGGGCGAACACTGAAGCTTTCTTT. Translating it yields CASRVTGANTEAFF.

The J gene is TRBJ1-5, the V gene TRBV6-5, with D tentatively TRBD1 (6 bases). The V gene lost 8 bases and the J gene lost 7 bases, with 21 bases spanning the gap. Germline-derived CDR1 and CDR2 are MNHEY and SVGAGI. The CDR3 is 15 amino acids. For the CDR3, the DNA is TGTGCCAGCCATCCAACCACGGGGGGCGGGCAGCCCCAGCATTTT. This encodes CASHPTTGGGQPQHF.

The CDR3 nucleotides read TGTGCCAGCAGTCACACAGGGGATCGGCTCTACGAGCAGTACTTC. The encoded protein is CASSHTGDRLYEQYF. This sequence joins TRBV2 and TRBJ2-7; 7 bases are shared with TRBD1. V was clipped by 5 bases and J by 3 bases; unmatched bases: 10. The germline CDR1 and CDR2 sequences are SNHLY and FYNNEI. This CDR3 contains 15 residues.

This clone came up once. The gene calls are TRBV5-1 and TRBJ2-7; 7 bases agree with TRBD1. Germline CDR1 is SGHRS and CDR2 is YFSETQ. This CDR3 has 16 amino acids. J gave up 4 bases and V 3 bases, and 13 bases lay outside the gene matches. CDR3 coding DNA: TGCGCCAGCAGCTCTGAGACGGGCCAGGGGGTTTACGAGCAGTACTTC. Amino acids: CASSSETGQGVYEQYF.

This chain joins TRBV19 and TRBJ1-4; 11 nucleotides align to TRBD1. The CDR3 length is 14 residues. J gave up 10 bases and V 3 bases, and 4 bases lay outside the gene matches. Per germline, CDR1 LNHDA and CDR2 SQIVND (reference sequence). CDR3 protein: CASSIGQGAGKLFF. The CDR3 nucleotides are TGTGCCAGTAGTATCGGACAGGGGGCGGGAAAACTGTTTTTT.

This chain links TRBV7-3 with TRBJ2-2; D not resolved. V shed 2 bases and J shed 2 bases, with 9 bases lying between them. Germline V lookup: CDR1 SGHTA, CDR2 FQGTGA. The CDR3 contains 15 residues. CDR3 sequence reads: CASSLFRGNTGELFF. CDR3 nucleotide sequence: TGTGCCAGCAGCTTATTCCGTGGAAACACCGGGGAGCTGTTTTTT.

The chain carries TRBV2 and TRBJ1-1, with D perhaps TRBD1 (5 bases). CDR3 length equals 19 residues. Germline loops: CDR1 SNHLY, CDR2 FYNNEI. V lost 7 bases, J lost 0 bases, and 27 bases lay in between. The DNA of the CDR3 is TGTGCCAGCACCGCTCAGGGCGCCTGGCTAAATAAAATGAACACTGAAGCTTTCTTT. Amino acids: CASTAQGAWLNKMNTEAFF.

This rearrangement joins TRBV10-3 to TRBJ2-3, with TRBD2 matching 9 bases. The germline CDR1 and CDR2 sequences are ENHRY and SYGVKD. The CDR3 is 16 residues long. V was clipped by 5 bases and J by 4 bases; unmatched bases: 10. The CDR3 DNA follows: TGTGCCATCAGTTCACGTAGCGGGAGCGGGGCAGATACGCAGTATTTT. This gives the protein CAISSRSGSGADTQYF.

The chain has TRBV29-1 and TRBJ2-7; 8 positions agree with TRBD1. Germline V CDR1 and CDR2: SQVTM, ANQGSEA. This CDR3 is 14 amino acids long. V trimming: 7 bases; J trimming: 7 bases; junction bases outside the gene matches: 15. Here the CDR3 reads CSAAGQGGLGEQYF. The CDR3 coding sequence is TGCAGCGCCGCTGGACAGGGAGGCTTGGGGGAGCAGTACTTC.